This T cell receptor beta chain comes out of a study of blood T cell repertoires in COVID-19. Methods used by the authors: Reference gene primer amplification in the assay estimated nucleated cell counts. Sequencing used immunoSEQ multiplex PCR; TCRdb keeps in-frame clones, though not all of them. V and J calls and clone size follow that table, whereas D and trimming were derived from the DNA. The data contain fewer than 400,000 clones, about nine tenths of them singletons. Germline assignment: CDR1 SGHVS and CDR2 FNYEAQ. The CDR3 runs 16 residues. The V segment lost 8 bases and the J segment 0 bases; nucleotides outside the gene matches: 10. Those enrolled, adults aged roughly 18 to 100 years, came from 24 US areas. Participants were placed into cohorts based on the clinical history they reported.

The receptor comes from a woman aged 18-30 years who had recovered from COVID-19. The sample was PBMCs or T cells enriched from blood (not recorded which). V usage is TRBV7-6 and J usage is TRBJ1-3; TRBD1 agrees at 7 bases. CDR3 nucleotides: TGTGCCAGCCGCCTAGGACAGGTGAACTCTGGAAACACCATATATTTT. Translated, it gives CASRLGQVNSGNTIYF.